A selection of T cell receptor beta chains follows, all from one sample in a study of T cell changes during pregnancy in multiple sclerosis. Data came from immunoSEQ multiplex PCR; TCRdb stores just in-frame clones and leaves some out. The sample includes around 80,000 clones, 94% of them seen just once. The input for sequencing was peripheral blood, taken in the second trimester of pregnancy. The receptor set was obtained from a female donor in good health, enrolled as a control in a pregnancy study. Each CDR3 is given with its conserved first and last residue. The order of the fields is V gene, J gene, clone size, D gene, CDR3 protein, CDR3 DNA. The D gene is left open where the match is weak. Clone size is given for some rows only: seen once, a few or many times, or a class if the clone is expanded.

>TRBV19|TRBJ1-5|NA|NA
CASTPIGGDSNQPQHF
TGTGCCAGTACCCCAATTGGAGGAGATAGCAATCAGCCCCAGCATTTT
>TRBV5-6|TRBJ2-4|NA|NA
CASSLRDIQYF
TGTGCCAGCAGCTTACGGGACATTCAGTACTTC
>TRBV27|TRBJ2-3|NA|TRBD2
CASTWGREGDTQYF
TGTGCCAGCACCTGGGGGCGGGAGGGAGATACGCAGTATTTT
>TRBV2|TRBJ2-1|NA|TRBD2
CASSEARLAGAYNEQFF
TGTGCCAGCAGTGAAGCGCGGCTAGCGGGGGCCTACAATGAGCAGTTCTTC
>TRBV11-2|TRBJ1-5|NA|NA
CASSFRGSQPQHF
TGTGCCAGCAGCTTTAGGGGGAGCCAGCCCCAGCATTTT
>TRBV4-2|TRBJ2-3|once|NA
CASSQDPQGRPDTQYF
TGTGCCAGCAGCCAAGATCCCCAGGGGAGACCAGATACGCAGTATTTT
>TRBV7-2|TRBJ2-7|NA|TRBD2
CASSFGLAGVDEQYF
TGTGCCAGCAGCTTCGGACTAGCGGGAGTCGACGAGCAGTACTTC
>TRBV28|TRBJ2-2|NA|NA
CASSRTDTGELFF
TGTGCCAGCAGTCGGACAGACACCGGGGAGCTGTTTTTT
>TRBV7-9|TRBJ2-1|once|TRBD2
CASSTSGRGGYNEQFF
TGTGCCAGCAGCACTAGCGGGAGGGGGGGATACAATGAGCAGTTCTTC
>TRBV18|TRBJ2-7|once|NA
CASSEGDRQIYEQYF
TGTGCCAGCTCAGAAGGAGATCGGCAGATCTACGAGCAGTACTTC
>TRBV28|TRBJ2-3|NA|TRBD2
CASSLGAGVLVDTQYF
TGTGCCAGCAGTTTAGGTGCGGGAGTACTTGTAGATACGCAGTATTTT
>TRBV4-1|TRBJ1-2|NA|NA
CASSHLGAGSEGYTF
TGCGCCAGCAGCCACTTAGGGGCCGGGAGCGAGGGCTACACCTTC
>TRBV25-1|TRBJ1-3|NA|NA
CASSEEGTVRNTIYF
TGTGCCAGCAGTGAGGAGGGAACCGTACGAAACACCATATATTTT
>TRBV5-6|TRBJ1-5|NA|NA
CASSGWTAGNQPQHF
TGTGCCAGCAGCGGGTGGACAGCGGGCAATCAGCCCCAGCATTTT
>TRBV2|TRBJ2-4|NA|NA
CVSSESPRGIQYF
TGTGTCAGCAGTGAGTCACCCAGGGGCATTCAGTACTTC
>TRBV6-4|TRBJ2-1|NA|NA
CASSDSHRARYQNEQFF
TGTGCCAGCAGTGACTCCCACAGGGCGCGCTACCAAAATGAGCAGTTCTTC
>TRBV15|TRBJ2-7|NA|TRBD2
CATSRDKTSADSYEQYF
TGTGCCACCAGCAGAGATAAGACTAGCGCAGACTCCTACGAGCAGTACTTC
>TRBV11-2|TRBJ2-7|NA|NA
CASSLVITGLAYEQYF
TGTGCCAGCAGCTTAGTTATCACAGGGCTAGCCTACGAGCAGTACTTC
>TRBV13|TRBJ2-1|NA|NA
CASTAAALEQFF
TGTGCCAGCACCGCGGCGGCTCTTGAGCAGTTCTTC
>TRBV28|TRBJ2-5|NA|NA
CASSTLTKQETQYF
TGTGCCAGCAGTACTTTGACAAAACAAGAGACCCAGTACTTC
>TRBV30|TRBJ2-6|NA|TRBD1
CAWSPGQGYSGANVLTF
TGTGCCTGGAGTCCGGGACAGGGATACTCTGGGGCCAACGTCCTGACTTTC
>TRBV10-1|TRBJ2-1|NA|NA
CAEYQGSYNEQFF
TGCGCCGAGTATCAGGGGTCCTACAATGAGCAGTTCTTC
>TRBV5-1|TRBJ2-2|NA|NA
CASSLLARRASGELFF
TGCGCCAGCAGCTTGTTGGCCAGGAGGGCCTCCGGGGAGCTGTTTTTT
>TRBV5-1|TRBJ2-1|NA|TRBD1
CASSNRGTGGINEQFF
TGCGCCAGCAGCAACAGGGGAACTGGGGGAATTAATGAGCAGTTCTTC
>TRBV5-4|TRBJ1-2|NA|NA
CASSLDRDWVDYGYTF
TGTGCCAGCAGCTTGGACAGGGATTGGGTTGATTATGGCTACACCTTC
>TRBV2|TRBJ2-1|NA|NA
CASSDYPLARSYNEQFF
TGTGCCAGCAGTGATTACCCTCTAGCGCGGTCCTACAATGAGCAGTTCTTC
>TRBV28|TRBJ2-5|NA|NA
CASSLRGVQETQYF
TGTGCCAGCAGTCTCAGGGGAGTCCAAGAGACCCAGTACTTC
>TRBV27|TRBJ2-3|NA|NA
CASKGLGGTDTQYF
TGTGCCAGCAAAGGACTTGGGGGCACAGATACGCAGTATTTT
>TRBV18|TRBJ2-7|NA|TRBD2
CASSPETSGDYEQYF
TGTGCCAGCTCACCCGAGACTAGCGGAGACTACGAGCAGTACTTC
>TRBV27|TRBJ2-7|NA|NA
CASSPGVGSREQYF
TGTGCCAGCAGTCCAGGGGTGGGATCACGCGAGCAGTACTTC
>TRBV7-9|TRBJ1-1|NA|NA
CASSLVAMNTEAFF
TGTGCCAGCAGCTTAGTAGCCATGAACACTGAAGCTTTCTTT
>TRBV27|TRBJ2-3|NA|TRBD2
CASRLAGGPDTQYF
TGTGCCAGCAGGCTGGCGGGAGGGCCAGATACGCAGTATTTT